This is a list of T cell receptor beta chains from one sample in a study of blood T cell repertoires in COVID-19. Profiling relied on immunoSEQ multiplex PCR, and the TCRdb table lists in-frame clones only, not all of them. The data contain 60,000 to 85,000 clones, approximately 78% of them singletons. Sequencing was carried out using peripheral blood. Receptor source: a human donor in a cohort sampled during active COVID-19. Each CDR3 is given with its conserved first and last residue. A D gene is named only where the DNA matches it firmly. Size is stated for part of the rows, as once, few or many counts, or as a class when the clone is expanded.

cdr3_nt	cdr3_aa	d_call	clone_size	j_call	v_call
TGTGCCAGCAGCTCAGACAGGAACTCTGGAAACACCATATATTTT	CASSSDRNSGNTIYF	NA	NA	TRBJ1-3	TRBV7-9
TGTGCCAGCAGTTACCAGCGGGGCCCCCAGTATTTT	CASSYQRGPQYF	TRBD2	NA	TRBJ2-3	TRBV12-3/TRBV12-4
TGTGCCATCAGTGAAAAAGGGGGCCGTACATATGGCTACACCTTC	CAISEKGGRTYGYTF	TRBD1	NA	TRBJ1-2	TRBV10-3
TGCGCCAGCAGCTTGACTAGCGGTCAAGAGACCCAGTACTTC	CASSLTSGQETQYF	TRBD2	NA	TRBJ2-5	TRBV5-1
TGTGCCAGCAGTGACTGGACAGGGAATAATTCACCCCTCCACTTT	CASSDWTGNNSPLHF	TRBD1	NA	TRBJ1-6	TRBV27
TGTGCCAGCAGCCCCAGATCAGATACGCAGTATTTT	CASSPRSDTQYF	NA	NA	TRBJ2-3	TRBV7-8
TGTGCCAGCAGTCCCTACGGCTATGGCTACACCTTC	CASSPYGYGYTF	NA	NA	TRBJ1-2	TRBV27
TGCGCCAGCAGCCAAGAACCTCAGGGGGCTTACGAGCAGTACTTC	CASSQEPQGAYEQYF	TRBD1	NA	TRBJ2-7	TRBV4-1
TGTGCCAGCAAGCGGGGGGCCGGTAATGAAAAACTGTTTTTT	CASKRGAGNEKLFF	NA	NA	TRBJ1-4	TRBV7-2
TGTGCCAGCAGCTTGGTGCTTAGCGTAGAGACCCAGTACTTC	CASSLVLSVETQYF	NA	NA	TRBJ2-5	TRBV7-9
TGCGCCAGCAGCCAGACTAGCGGGAGAAAGACCCAGTACTTC	CASSQTSGRKTQYF	TRBD2	few	TRBJ2-5	TRBV5-1
TGTGCCAGCAGTACGGGACAGGGCGTAGGCTACACCTTC	CASSTGQGVGYTF	TRBD1	NA	TRBJ1-2	TRBV27
TGCGCCAGCAGCCCGGACAGGGGAAGTTCAGATACGCAGTATTTT	CASSPDRGSSDTQYF	TRBD1	NA	TRBJ2-3	TRBV5-1
TGTGCCATCAGTGGGGCAGGCACAGATACGCAGTATTTT	CAISGAGTDTQYF	NA	NA	TRBJ2-3	TRBV10-3
TGTGCCATCAGTGAGCCGGGGCTAGCGGGAGGTCGGGGGAAAGAGACCCAGTACTTC	CAISEPGLAGGRGKETQYF	TRBD2	NA	TRBJ2-5	TRBV10-3
TGTGCCAGCAGCTCCCTCGGGGGGGTGGAGACCCAGTACTTC	CASSSLGGVETQYF	TRBD2	NA	TRBJ2-5	TRBV9
TGTGCCGGCGCGGGAATGCCATACAATGAGCAGTTCTTC	CAGAGMPYNEQFF	NA	few	TRBJ2-1	TRBV6-6
TGTGCCACCAGCAGAGAAGGGACAGGGAGCGAGCAGTACTTC	CATSREGTGSEQYF	TRBD1	NA	TRBJ2-7	TRBV15
TGTGCCACCAGGACTAGCGGGAGTATTTATGAGCAGTTCTTC	CATRTSGSIYEQFF	TRBD2	NA	TRBJ2-1	TRBV19
TGTGCCAGCAGTCCCCAGACTAGCGGGGTTACCTACGAGCAGTACTTC	CASSPQTSGVTYEQYF	TRBD2	once	TRBJ2-7	TRBV2
TGCGCCAGCAGCCCTGATAATTCACCCCTCCACTTT	CASSPDNSPLHF	NA	NA	TRBJ1-6	TRBV5-1
TGCGCCAGCAGCTTGGGCGGACTAGCGCCCTACGAGCAGTACTTC	CASSLGGLAPYEQYF	TRBD2	NA	TRBJ2-7	TRBV5-1
TGTGCCAGCAGCTTGGACGGTACCGGGAAAGCAGCTTTCTTT	CASSLDGTGKAAFF	NA	NA	TRBJ1-1	TRBV5-4
TGTGCCAGCTCACCAGCGAGCGGGAAGTCGTGGAATGAGCAGTTCTTC	CASSPASGKSWNEQFF	TRBD2	NA	TRBJ2-1	TRBV18